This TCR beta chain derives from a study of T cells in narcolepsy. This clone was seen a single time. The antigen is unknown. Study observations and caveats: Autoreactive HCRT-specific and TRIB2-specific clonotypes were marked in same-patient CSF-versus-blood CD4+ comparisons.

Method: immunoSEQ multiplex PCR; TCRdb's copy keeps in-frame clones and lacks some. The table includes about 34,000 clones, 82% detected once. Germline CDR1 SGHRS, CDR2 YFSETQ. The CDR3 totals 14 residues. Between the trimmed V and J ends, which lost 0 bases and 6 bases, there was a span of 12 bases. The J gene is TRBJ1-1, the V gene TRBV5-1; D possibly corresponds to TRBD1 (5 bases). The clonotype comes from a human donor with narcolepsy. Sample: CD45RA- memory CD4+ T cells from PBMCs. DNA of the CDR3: TGCGCCAGCAGCTTGGGACAGCCTAACGCTGAAGCTTTCTTT. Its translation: CASSLGQPNAEAFF.